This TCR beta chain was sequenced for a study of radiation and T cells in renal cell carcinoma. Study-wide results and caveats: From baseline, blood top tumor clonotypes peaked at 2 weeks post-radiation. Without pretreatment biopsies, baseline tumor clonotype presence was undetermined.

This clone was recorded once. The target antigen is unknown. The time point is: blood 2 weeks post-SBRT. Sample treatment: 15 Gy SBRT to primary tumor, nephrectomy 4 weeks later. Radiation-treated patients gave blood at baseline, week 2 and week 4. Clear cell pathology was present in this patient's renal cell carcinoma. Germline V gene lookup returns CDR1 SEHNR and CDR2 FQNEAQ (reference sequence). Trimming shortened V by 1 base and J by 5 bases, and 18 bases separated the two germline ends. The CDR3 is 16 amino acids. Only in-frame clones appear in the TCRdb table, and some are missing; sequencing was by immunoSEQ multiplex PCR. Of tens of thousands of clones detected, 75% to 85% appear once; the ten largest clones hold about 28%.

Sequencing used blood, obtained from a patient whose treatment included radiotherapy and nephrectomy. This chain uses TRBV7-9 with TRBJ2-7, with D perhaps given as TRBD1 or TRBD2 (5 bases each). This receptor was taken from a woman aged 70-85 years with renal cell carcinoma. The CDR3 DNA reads TGTGCCAGCAGCTTAGGACGGGGAATGGGACGCCACGAGCAGTACTTC. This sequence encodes CASSLGRGMGRHEQYF.